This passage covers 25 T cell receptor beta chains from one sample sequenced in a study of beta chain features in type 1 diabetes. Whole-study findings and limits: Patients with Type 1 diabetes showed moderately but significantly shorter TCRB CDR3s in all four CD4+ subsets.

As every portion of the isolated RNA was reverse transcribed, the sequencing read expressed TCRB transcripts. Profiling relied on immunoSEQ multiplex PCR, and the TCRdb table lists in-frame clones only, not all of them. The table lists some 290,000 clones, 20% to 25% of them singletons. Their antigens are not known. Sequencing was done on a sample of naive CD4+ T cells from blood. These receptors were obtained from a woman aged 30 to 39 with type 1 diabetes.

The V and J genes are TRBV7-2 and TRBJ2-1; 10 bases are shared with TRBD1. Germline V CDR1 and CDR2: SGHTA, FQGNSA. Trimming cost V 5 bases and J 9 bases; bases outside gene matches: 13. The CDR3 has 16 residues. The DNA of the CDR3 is TGTGCCAGCAGCCGCCGTTGGGACAGGGGTGAAGGTGAGCAGTTCTTC. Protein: CASSRRWDRGEGEQFF.

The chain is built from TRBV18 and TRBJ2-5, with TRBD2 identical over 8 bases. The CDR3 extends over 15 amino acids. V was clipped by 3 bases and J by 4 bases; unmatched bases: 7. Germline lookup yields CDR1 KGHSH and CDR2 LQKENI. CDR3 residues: CASSPPAGVGETQYF. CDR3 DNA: TGTGCCAGCTCACCCCCAGCGGGAGTAGGAGAGACCCAGTACTTC.

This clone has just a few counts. CDR3 DNA sequence: TGTGCCAGCAGTTTGCTTGGGGGCGGTCAGCCCCAGCATTTT. This translates into CASSLLGGGQPQHF. This chain links TRBV27 with TRBJ1-5; D perhaps matches TRBD1 (6 bases). The germline V and J ends were trimmed by 3 bases and 6 bases, with 12 bases remaining between them. The CDR3 is made up of 14 amino acids. Germline V gene lookup returns CDR1 MNHEY and CDR2 SMNVEV (reference sequence).

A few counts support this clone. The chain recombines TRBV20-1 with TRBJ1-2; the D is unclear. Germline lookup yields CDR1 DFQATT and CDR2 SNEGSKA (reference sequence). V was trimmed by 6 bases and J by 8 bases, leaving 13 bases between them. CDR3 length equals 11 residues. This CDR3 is CSASVRTGYTF. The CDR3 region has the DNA TGCAGTGCCAGTGTACGAACGGGCTACACCTTC.

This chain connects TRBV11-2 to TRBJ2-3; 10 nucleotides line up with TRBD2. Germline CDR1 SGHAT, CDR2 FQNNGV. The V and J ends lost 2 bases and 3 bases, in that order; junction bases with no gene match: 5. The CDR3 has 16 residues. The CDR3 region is CASSLLAGVVTDTQYF. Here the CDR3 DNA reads TGTGCCAGCAGCTTACTAGCGGGAGTAGTAACAGATACGCAGTATTTT.

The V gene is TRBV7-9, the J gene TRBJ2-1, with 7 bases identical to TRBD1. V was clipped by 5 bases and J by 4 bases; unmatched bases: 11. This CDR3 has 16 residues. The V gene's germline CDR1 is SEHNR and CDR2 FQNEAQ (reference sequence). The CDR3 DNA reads TGTGCCAGCAGCGTACCCAGCTCGGGACAGTACAATGAGCAGTTCTTC. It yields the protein CASSVPSSGQYNEQFF.

CDR3 sequence: CSVGGTGEETQYF. CDR3 in DNA: TGCAGCGTTGGGGGGACAGGGGAAGAGACCCAGTACTTC. The rearrangement joins TRBV29-1 to TRBJ2-5; 10 positions agree with TRBD1. From germline, CDR1 is SQVTM and CDR2 ANQGSEA. With 4 bases clipped from V and 3 bases from J, the junction kept 2 bases outside the gene matches. This CDR3 has 13 amino acids. Looking up the rest from reference TRBV29-1 and TRBJ2-5 gives the full variable domain: SAVISQKPSRDICQRGTSLTIQCQVDSQVTMMFWYRQQPGQSLTLIATANQGSEATYESGFVIDKFPISRPNLTFSTLTVSNMSPEDSSIYLCSVGGTGEETQYFGPGTRLLVL.

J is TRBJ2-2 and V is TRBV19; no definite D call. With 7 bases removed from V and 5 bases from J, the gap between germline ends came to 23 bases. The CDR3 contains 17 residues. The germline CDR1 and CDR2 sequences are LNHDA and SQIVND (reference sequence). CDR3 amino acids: CASTPAPQRYTTGELFF. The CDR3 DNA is TGTGCCAGTACCCCAGCCCCTCAGCGCTATACTACCGGGGAGCTGTTTTTT. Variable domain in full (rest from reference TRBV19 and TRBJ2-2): DGGITQSPKYLFRKEGQNVTLSCEQNLNHDAMYWYRQDPGQGLRLIYYSQIVNDFQKGDIAEGYSVSREKKESFPLTVTSAQKNPTAFYLCASTPAPQRYTTGELFFGEGSRLTVL.

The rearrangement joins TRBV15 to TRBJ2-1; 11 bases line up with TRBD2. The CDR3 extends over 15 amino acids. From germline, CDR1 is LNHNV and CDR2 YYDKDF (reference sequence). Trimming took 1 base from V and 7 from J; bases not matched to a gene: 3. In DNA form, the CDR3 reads TGTGCCACCAGCAGAGTGACTAGCGGGGTGAATGAGCAGTTCTTC. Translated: CATSRVTSGVNEQFF.

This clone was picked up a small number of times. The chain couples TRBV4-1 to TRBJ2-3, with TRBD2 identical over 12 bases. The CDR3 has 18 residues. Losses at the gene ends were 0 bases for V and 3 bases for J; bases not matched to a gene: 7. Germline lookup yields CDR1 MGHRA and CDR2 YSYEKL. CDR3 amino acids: CASSQDQLAGGRTDTQYF. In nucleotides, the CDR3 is TGCGCCAGCAGCCAAGATCAACTAGCGGGAGGACGTACAGATACGCAGTATTTT.

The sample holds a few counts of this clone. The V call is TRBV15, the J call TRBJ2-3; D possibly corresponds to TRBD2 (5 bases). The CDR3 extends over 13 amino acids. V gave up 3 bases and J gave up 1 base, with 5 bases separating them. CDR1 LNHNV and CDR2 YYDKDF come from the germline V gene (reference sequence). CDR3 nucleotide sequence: TGTGCCACCAGCAGGGAGGGCACAGATACGCAGTATTTT. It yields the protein CATSREGTDTQYF.

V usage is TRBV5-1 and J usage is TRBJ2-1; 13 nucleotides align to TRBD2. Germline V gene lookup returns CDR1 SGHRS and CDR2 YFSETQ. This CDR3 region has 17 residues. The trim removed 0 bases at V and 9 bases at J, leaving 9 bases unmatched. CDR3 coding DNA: TGCGCCAGCAGCTTGGGTGGACTAGCGGGAGAAGGCAGTGAGCAGTTCTTC. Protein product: CASSLGGLAGEGSEQFF.

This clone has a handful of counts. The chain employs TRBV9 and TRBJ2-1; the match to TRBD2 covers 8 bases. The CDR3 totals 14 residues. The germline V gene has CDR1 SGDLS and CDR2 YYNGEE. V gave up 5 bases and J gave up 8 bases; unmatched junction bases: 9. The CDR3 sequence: CASRRAGGSYEQFF. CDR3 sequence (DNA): TGTGCCAGCAGGAGGGCGGGAGGAAGCTATGAGCAGTTCTTC.

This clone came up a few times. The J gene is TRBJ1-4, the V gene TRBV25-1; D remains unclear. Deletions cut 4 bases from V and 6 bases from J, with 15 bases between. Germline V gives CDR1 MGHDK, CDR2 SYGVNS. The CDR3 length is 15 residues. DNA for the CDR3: TGTGCCAGCAGTGGGTACCCCCCGATAGATGAAAAACTGTTTTTT. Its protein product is CASSGYPPIDEKLFF.

The CDR3 DNA follows: TGCGCCAGCAGCTTGAATGCAGGGACCTACGAGCAGTACTTC. Translating it yields CASSLNAGTYEQYF. V is TRBV5-1 and J is TRBJ2-7; possible D gene TRBD1, 5 bases. The CDR3 is made up of 14 amino acids. Looked up from germline, CDR1 is SGHRS and CDR2 is YFSETQ. V lost 1 base and J 2 bases, leaving 10 bases between the germline ends.

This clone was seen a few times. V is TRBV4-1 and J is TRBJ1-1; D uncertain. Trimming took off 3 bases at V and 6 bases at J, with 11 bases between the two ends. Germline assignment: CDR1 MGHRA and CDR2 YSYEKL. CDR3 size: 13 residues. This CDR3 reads CASSQSVSAEAFF. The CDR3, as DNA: TGCGCCAGCAGCCAGTCGGTGAGCGCTGAAGCTTTCTTT.

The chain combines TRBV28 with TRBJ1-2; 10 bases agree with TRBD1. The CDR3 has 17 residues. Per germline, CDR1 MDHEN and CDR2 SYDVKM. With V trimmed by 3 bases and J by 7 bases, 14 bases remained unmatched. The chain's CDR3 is CASSFPGQGPRRAGYTF. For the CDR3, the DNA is TGTGCCAGCAGTTTTCCGGGACAGGGGCCGAGGAGGGCTGGCTACACCTTC.

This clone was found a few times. CDR3 loop: CASSLEGTYNEQFF. DNA for the CDR3: TGTGCCAGCAGCTTGGAGGGTACCTACAATGAGCAGTTCTTC. The chain couples TRBV7-2 to TRBJ2-1, with D perhaps matching TRBD2 (6 bases). The V gene lost 3 bases and the J gene lost 2 bases, with 8 bases spanning the gap. Looked up from germline, CDR1 is SGHTA and CDR2 is FQGNSA. This CDR3 has 14 residues.

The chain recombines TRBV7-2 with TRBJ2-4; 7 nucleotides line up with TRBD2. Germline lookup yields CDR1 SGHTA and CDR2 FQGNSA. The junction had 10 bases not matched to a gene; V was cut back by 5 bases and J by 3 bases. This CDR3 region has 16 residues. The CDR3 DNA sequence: TGTGCCAGCAGCCTAGGACCGGGGGGAGGCAAAAACATTCAGTACTTC. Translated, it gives CASSLGPGGGKNIQYF.

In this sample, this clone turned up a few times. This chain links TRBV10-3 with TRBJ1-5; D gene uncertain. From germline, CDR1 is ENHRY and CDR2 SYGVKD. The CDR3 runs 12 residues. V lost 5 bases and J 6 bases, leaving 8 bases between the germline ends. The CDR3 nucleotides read TGTGCCATCAGTATAGGAGGTCAGCCCCAGCATTTT. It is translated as CAISIGGQPQHF.

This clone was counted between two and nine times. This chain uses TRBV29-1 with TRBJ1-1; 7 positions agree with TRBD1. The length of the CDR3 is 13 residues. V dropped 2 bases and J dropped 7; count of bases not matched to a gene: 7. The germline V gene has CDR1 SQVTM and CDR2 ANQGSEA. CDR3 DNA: TGCAGCGTTGAATTCCTGGGACAGTTTGAAGCTTTCTTT. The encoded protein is CSVEFLGQFEAFF.

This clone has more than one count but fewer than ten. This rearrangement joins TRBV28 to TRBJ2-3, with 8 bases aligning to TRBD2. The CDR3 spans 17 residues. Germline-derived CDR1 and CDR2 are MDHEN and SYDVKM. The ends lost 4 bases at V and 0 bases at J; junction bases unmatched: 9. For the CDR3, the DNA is TGTGCCAGCAGTTCCCGCTATAGCGGGAATAGCACAGATACGCAGTATTTT. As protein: CASSSRYSGNSTDTQYF.

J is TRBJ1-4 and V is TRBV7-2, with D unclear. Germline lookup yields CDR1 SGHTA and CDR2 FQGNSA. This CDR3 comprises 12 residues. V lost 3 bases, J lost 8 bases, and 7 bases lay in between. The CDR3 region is CASSFNSEKLFF. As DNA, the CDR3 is TGTGCCAGCAGCTTCAACTCGGAAAAACTGTTTTTT.

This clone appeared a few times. The CDR3 bases are TGTGCCAGCTCACCAAACCTAGCACGAATGAACACTGAAGCTTTCTTT. This sequence encodes CASSPNLARMNTEAFF. The chain carries TRBV18 and TRBJ1-1; D remains ambiguous. The CDR3 extends over 16 amino acids. V lost 2 bases and J lost 0, with 13 bases in between. In germline, CDR1 is KGHSH, CDR2 LQKENI. The full variable domain, with the rest looked up from reference TRBV18 and TRBJ1-1, is NAGVMQNPRHLVRRRGQEARLRCSPMKGHSHVYWYRQLPEEGLKFMVYLQKENIIDESGMPKERFSAEFPKEGPSILRIQQVVRGDSAAYFCASSPNLARMNTEAFFGQGTRLTVV.

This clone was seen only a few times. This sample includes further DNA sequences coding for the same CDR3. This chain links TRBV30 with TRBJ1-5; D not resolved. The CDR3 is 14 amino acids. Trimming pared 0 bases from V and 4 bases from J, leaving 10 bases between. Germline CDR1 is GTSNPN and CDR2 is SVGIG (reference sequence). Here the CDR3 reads CAWSVSGSNQPQHF. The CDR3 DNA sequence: TGTGCCTGGAGTGTGTCCGGGAGTAATCAGCCCCAGCATTTT.